There are many counts of the clone carrying this T cell receptor beta chain. Its target is unknown. Regarding time point: longitudinal time-point 3. Volunteers from a blood bank in Maryland, USA, made up the healthy controls. The source of the sample is a study of neurological immune-mediated disorders. This CDR3 contains 15 residues. The trim removed 5 bases at V and 3 bases at J, leaving 7 bases unmatched. Study results and caveats: Across subjects, no CDR3 amino acid sequence appeared in expanded clones of more than one subject, a finding that suggested private repertoires in all groups.

TCRdb processed the 5' RACE reads anew with MiXCR; each CDR3 protein has one entry. The sample lists roughly 42,000 distinct CDR3 sequences, roughly 14% occurring once. The origin of this receptor is a man aged 30 to 39 in good health. This chain uses TRBV12-3 or TRBV12-4 with TRBJ1-5, with 7 bases fitting TRBD1. Specimen: PBMCs. The CDR3 DNA is TGTGCCAGCAGTCCCACTGACAGGGCCAATCAGCCCCAGCATTTT. Translation gives CASSPTDRANQPQHF.